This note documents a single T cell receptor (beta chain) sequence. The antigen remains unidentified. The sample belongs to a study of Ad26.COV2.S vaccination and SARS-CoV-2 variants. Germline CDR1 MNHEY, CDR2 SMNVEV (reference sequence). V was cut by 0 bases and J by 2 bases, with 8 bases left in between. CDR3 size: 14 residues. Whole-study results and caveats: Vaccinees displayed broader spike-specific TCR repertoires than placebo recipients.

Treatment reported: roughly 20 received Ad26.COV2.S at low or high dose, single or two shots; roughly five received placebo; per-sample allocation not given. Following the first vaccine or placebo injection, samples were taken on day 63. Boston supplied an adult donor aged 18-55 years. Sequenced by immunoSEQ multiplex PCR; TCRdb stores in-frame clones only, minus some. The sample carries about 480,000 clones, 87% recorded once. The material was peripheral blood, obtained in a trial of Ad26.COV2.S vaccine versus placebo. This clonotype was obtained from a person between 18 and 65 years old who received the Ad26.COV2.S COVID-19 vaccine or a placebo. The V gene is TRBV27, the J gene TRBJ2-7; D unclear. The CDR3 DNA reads TGTGCCAGCAGTTTATCGCACAGCCCCTACGAGCAGTACTTC. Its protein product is CASSLSHSPYEQYF.